The T cell receptor (beta chain) under discussion was sequenced for a study of blood T cell repertoires in COVID-19. Study details: The study drew acute and convalescent COVID-19 samples from the United States, Italy and Spain.

Per the germline V gene, CDR1 is GTSNPN and CDR2 is SVGIG (reference sequence). This CDR3 region has 12 residues. The junction had 2 bases not matched to a gene; V was cut back by 6 bases and J by 3 bases. In the study's own analysis: Using reference gene primer amplification, nucleated cell counts were estimated. The table came from immunoSEQ multiplex PCR; TCRdb's copy has only in-frame clones and leaves some out. The DNA was the basis for D and trimming; V, J and clone size are from that table. The sample has over 200,000 clones, around 84% seen once. The sequencing sample was made of peripheral blood. This clonotype was obtained from a man aged 35 to 55 who had recovered from COVID-19. The chain is built from TRBV30 and TRBJ2-7; 10 bases agree with TRBD1. CDR3 region: CACRDRGYEQYF. CDR3 DNA: TGTGCCTGCAGGGACAGGGGCTACGAGCAGTACTTC.